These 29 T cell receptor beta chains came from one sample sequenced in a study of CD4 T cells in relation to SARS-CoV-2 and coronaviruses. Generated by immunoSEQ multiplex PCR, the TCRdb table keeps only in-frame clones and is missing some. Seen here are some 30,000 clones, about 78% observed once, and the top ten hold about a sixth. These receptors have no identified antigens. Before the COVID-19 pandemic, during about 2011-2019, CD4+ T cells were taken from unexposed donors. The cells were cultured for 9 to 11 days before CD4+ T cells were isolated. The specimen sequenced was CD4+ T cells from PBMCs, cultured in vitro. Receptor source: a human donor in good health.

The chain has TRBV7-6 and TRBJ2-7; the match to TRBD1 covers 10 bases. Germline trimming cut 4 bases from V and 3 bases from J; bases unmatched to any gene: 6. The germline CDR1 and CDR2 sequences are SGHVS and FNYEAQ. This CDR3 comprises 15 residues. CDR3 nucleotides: TGTGCCAGCAGCTCGTACCGGGACAGGGGCTACGAGCAGTACTTC. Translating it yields CASSSYRDRGYEQYF.

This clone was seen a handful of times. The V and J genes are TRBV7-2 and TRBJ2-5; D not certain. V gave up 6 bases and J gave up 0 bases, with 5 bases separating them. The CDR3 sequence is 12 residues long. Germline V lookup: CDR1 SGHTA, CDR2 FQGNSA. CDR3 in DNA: TGTGCCAGCAGTCCCTACCAAGAGACCCAGTACTTC. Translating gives CASSPYQETQYF.

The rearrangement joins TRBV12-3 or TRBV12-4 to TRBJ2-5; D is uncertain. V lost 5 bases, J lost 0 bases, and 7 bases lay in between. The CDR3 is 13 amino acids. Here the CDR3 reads CASSRRYQETQYF. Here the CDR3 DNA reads TGTGCCAGCAGTCGCAGGTACCAAGAGACCCAGTACTTC.

The CDR3 DNA follows: TGCGCCAGCAGCTCCCAACCACAAGGGGGCAGAGAGACCCAGTACTTC. It encodes CASSSQPQGGRETQYF. The genes are TRBV5-1 and TRBJ2-5; 7 nucleotides align to TRBD1. Germline-derived CDR1 and CDR2 are SGHRS and YFSETQ. The CDR3 is 16 amino acids. Losses at the gene ends were 3 bases for V and 4 bases for J; bases not matched to a gene: 12.

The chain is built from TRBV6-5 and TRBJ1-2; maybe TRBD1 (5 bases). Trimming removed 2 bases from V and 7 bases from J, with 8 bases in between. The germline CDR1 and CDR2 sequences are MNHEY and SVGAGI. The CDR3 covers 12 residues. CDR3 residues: CASSYRGVGYTF. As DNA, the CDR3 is TGTGCCAGCAGTTACCGGGGGGTTGGCTACACCTTC.

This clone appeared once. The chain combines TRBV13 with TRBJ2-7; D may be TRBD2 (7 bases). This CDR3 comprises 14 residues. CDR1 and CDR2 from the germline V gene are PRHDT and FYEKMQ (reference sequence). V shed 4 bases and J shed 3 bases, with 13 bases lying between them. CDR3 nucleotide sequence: TGTGCCAGCAGCTCCCTGGGAGGGGGCTACGAGCAGTACTTC. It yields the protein CASSSLGGGYEQYF.

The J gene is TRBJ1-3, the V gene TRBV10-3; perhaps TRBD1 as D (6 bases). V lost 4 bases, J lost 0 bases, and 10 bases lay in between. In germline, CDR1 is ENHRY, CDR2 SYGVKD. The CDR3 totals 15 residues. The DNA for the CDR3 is TGTGCCATCAGTGGGACAGTCCGCTCTGGAAACACCATATATTTT. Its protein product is CAISGTVRSGNTIYF.

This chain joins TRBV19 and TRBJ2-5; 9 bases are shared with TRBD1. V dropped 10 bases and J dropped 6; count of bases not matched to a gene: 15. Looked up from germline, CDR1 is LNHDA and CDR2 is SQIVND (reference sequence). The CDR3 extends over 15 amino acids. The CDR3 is CATSYGTGRVKTQYF. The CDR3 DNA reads TGTGCCACGTCTTATGGGACAGGGAGGGTCAAGACCCAGTACTTC.

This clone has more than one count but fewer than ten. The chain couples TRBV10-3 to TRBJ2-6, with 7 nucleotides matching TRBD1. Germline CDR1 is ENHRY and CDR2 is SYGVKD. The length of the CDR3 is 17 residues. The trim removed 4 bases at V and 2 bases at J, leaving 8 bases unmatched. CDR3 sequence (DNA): TGTGCCATCAGTGGGGACAGTGGCAATGCTGGGGCCAACGTCCTGACTTTC. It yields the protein CAISGDSGNAGANVLTF.

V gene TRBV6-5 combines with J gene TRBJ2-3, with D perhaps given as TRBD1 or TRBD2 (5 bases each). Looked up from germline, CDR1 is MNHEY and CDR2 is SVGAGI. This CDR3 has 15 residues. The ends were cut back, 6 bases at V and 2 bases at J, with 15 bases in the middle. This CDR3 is CASRGRSGPTDTQYF. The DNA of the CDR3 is TGTGCCAGCAGGGGGAGATCGGGGCCCACAGATACGCAGTATTTT.

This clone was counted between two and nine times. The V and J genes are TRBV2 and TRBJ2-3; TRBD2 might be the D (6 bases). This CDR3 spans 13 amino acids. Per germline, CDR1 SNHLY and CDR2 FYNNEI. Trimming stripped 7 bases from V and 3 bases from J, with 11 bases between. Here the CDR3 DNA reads TGTGCCAGCACTTTGACTAGTACAGATACGCAGTATTTT. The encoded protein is CASTLTSTDTQYF.

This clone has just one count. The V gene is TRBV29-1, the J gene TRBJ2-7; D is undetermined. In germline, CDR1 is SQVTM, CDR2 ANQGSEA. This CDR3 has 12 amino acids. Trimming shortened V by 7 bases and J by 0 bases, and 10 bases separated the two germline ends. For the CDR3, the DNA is TGCAGCGCCGCCGGGCCCTCCTACGAGCAGTACTTC. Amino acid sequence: CSAAGPSYEQYF.

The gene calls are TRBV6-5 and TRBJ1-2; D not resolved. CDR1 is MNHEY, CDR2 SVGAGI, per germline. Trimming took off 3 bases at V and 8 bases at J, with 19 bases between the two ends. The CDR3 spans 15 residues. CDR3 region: CASSYTLDGSRGYTF. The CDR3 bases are TGTGCCAGCAGTTATACCCTAGACGGGTCCCGGGGCTACACCTTC.

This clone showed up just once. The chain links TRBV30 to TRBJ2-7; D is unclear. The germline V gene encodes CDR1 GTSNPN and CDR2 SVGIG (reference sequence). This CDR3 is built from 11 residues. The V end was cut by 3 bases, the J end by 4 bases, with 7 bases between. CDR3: CAWSDHYEQYF. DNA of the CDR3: TGTGCCTGGAGCGACCATTACGAGCAGTACTTC.

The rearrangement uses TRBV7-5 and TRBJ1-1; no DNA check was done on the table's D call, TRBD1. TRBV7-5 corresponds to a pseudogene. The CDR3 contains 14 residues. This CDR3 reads CARSHRGGNTEAFF. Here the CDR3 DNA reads TGTGCCAGAAGCCACAGGGGGGGGAACACTGAAGCTTTCTTT.

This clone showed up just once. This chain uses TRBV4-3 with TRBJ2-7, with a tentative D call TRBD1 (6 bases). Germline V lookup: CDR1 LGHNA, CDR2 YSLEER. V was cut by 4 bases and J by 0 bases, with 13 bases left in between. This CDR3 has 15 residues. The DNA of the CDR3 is TGCGCCAGCAGCCCCCAGGGGCAGTTCTCCTACGAGCAGTACTTC. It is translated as CASSPQGQFSYEQYF.

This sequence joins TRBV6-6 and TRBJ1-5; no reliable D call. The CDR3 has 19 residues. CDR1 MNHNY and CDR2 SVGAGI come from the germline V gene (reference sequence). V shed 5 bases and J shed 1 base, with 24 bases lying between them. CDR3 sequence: CASSPRFMGLSISNQPQHF. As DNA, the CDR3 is TGTGCCAGCAGTCCACGTTTTATGGGTTTAAGTATCAGCAATCAGCCCCAGCATTTT.

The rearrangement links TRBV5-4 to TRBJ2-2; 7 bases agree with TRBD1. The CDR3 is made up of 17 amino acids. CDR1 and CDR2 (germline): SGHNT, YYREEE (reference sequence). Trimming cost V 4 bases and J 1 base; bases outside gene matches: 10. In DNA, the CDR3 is TGTGCCAGCAGCCCGCTGGCAGGGGGTATGAACACCGGGGAGCTGTTTTTT. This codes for CASSPLAGGMNTGELFF.

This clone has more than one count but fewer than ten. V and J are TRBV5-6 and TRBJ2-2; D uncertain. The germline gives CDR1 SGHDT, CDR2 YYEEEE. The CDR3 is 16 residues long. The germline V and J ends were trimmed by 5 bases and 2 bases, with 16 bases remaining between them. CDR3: CASSMLRTLNTGELFF. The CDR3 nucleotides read TGTGCCAGCAGTATGCTAAGGACCCTTAACACCGGGGAGCTGTTTTTT. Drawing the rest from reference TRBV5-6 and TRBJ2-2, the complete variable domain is DAGVTQSPTHLIKTRGQQVTLRCSPKSGHDTVSWYQQALGQGPQFIFQYYEEEERQRGNFPDRFSGHQFPNYSSELNVNALLLGDSALYLCASSMLRTLNTGELFFGEGSRLTVL.

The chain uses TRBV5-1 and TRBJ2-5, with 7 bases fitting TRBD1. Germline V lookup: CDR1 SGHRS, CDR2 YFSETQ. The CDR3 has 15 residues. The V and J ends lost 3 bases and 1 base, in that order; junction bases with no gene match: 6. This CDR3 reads CASSSLGQRQETQYF. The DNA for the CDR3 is TGCGCCAGCAGCTCGCTGGGACAGCGCCAAGAGACCCAGTACTTC. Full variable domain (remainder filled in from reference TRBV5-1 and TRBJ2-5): KAGVTQTPRYLIKTRGQQVTLSCSPISGHRSVSWYQQTPGQGLQFLFEYFSETQRNKGNFPGRFSGRQFSNSRSEMNVSTLELGDSALYLCASSSLGQRQETQYFGPGTRLLVL.

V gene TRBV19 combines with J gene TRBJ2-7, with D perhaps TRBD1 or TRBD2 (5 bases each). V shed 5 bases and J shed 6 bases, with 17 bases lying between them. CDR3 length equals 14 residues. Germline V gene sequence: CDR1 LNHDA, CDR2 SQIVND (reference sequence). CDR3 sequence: CASSRDPSRGEQYF. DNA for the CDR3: TGTGCCAGTAGTCGGGACCCCAGTCGTGGCGAGCAGTACTTC.

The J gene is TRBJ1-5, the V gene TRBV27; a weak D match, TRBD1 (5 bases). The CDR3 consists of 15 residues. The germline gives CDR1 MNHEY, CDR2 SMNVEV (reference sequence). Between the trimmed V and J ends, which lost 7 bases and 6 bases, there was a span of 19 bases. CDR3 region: CASKKREGKGQPQHF. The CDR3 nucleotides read TGTGCCAGCAAAAAGAGGGAGGGGAAGGGTCAGCCCCAGCATTTT.

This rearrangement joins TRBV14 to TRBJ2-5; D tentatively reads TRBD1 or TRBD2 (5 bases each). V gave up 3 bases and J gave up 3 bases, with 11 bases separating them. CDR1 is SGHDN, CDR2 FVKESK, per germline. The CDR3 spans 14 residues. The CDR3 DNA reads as TGTGCCAGCAGCCAGGGGACGGGTGAAGAGACCCAGTACTTC. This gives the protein CASSQGTGEETQYF.

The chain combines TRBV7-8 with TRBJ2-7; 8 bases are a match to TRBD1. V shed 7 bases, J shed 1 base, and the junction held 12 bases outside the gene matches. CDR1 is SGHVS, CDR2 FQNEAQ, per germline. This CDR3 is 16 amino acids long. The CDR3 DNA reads TGTGCCAGCACCACTACCGGGACAGGAAAGTCCTACGAGCAGTACTTC. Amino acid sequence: CASTTTGTGKSYEQYF.

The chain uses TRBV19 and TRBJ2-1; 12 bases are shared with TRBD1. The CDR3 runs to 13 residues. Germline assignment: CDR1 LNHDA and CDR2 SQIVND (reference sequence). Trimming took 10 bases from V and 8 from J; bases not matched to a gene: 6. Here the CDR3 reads CATGGTGGDEQFF. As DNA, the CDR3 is TGTGCCACCGGCGGGACAGGGGGCGATGAGCAGTTCTTC.

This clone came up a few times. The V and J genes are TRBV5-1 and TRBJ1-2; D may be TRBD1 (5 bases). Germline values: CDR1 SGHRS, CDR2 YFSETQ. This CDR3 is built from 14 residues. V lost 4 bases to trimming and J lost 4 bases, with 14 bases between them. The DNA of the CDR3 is TGCGCCAGCAGCCCGGGACTCCGATCCTATGGCTACACCTTC. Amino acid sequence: CASSPGLRSYGYTF.

The CDR3 DNA is TGTGCCAGTAGAACGGCAGGGGGGGCCGGGGAGCTGTTTTTT. Amino acids: CASRTAGGAGELFF. The J gene is TRBJ2-2, the V gene TRBV19, with D perhaps matching TRBD1 or TRBD2 (7 bases each). V lost 6 bases to trimming and J lost 6 bases, with 14 bases between them. CDR3 length equals 14 residues. In germline, CDR1 is LNHDA, CDR2 SQIVND (reference sequence).

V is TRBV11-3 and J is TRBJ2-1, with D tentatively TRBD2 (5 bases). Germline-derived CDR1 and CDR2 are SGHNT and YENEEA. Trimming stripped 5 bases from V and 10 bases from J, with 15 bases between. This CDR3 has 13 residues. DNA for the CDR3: TGTGCCAGCAGCCACCTGCTCGAGGGCGAGCAGTTCTTC. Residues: CASSHLLEGEQFF.

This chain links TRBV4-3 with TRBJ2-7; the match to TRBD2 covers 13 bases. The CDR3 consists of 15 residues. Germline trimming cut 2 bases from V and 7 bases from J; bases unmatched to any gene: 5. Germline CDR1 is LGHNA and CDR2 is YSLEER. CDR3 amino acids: CASSQIGLAGAEQYF. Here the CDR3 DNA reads TGCGCCAGCAGCCAAATTGGACTAGCGGGAGCAGAGCAGTACTTC.